A single sample is the source of the 8 T cell receptor beta chains below, sequenced in a study of blood T cell repertoires in COVID-19 (dated by TCRdb to 2018 to 2020). Receptor libraries were prepared by the immunoSEQ multiplex PCR assay. TCRdb limited this immuneACCESS table to in-frame rearrangements with V and J called. A share of clones is missing; checked studies link under half to unresolved V genes, and the rest is unexplained. A total of 70,000 to 100,000 clones appear in this sample, approximately 80% of them only once. Jointly, the top ten make up about 10% of the sample. What was sequenced was peripheral blood. These receptor sequences come from a human donor in a cohort sampled during active COVID-19.

V usage is TRBV19 and J usage is TRBJ2-7; 10 nucleotides line up with TRBD1. The CDR3 totals 16 residues. With V trimmed by 5 bases and J by 3 bases, 10 bases remained unmatched. Looked up from germline, CDR1 is LNHDA and CDR2 is SQIVND (reference sequence). CDR3 region: CASSATGGLGIYEQYF. The DNA for the CDR3 is TGTGCCAGTAGTGCGACAGGGGGCCTAGGGATCTACGAGCAGTACTTC.

The chain uses TRBV28 and TRBJ1-6, with D possibly TRBD1 on 5 matching bases. There are 15 residues in the CDR3. Germline V gives CDR1 MDHEN, CDR2 SYDVKM. V shed 7 bases and J shed 4 bases, with 14 bases lying between them. The CDR3 protein is CASIAGMRYNSPLHF. DNA for the CDR3: TGTGCCAGCATTGCAGGGATGCGGTATAATTCACCCCTCCACTTT.

The V and J genes are TRBV6-5 and TRBJ2-7, with TRBD1 identical over 10 bases. Germline CDR1 MNHEY, CDR2 SVGAGI. The CDR3 totals 14 residues. The junction had 5 bases not matched to a gene; V was cut back by 7 bases and J by 2 bases. The CDR3: CASKWGTGAYEQYF. CDR3 sequence (DNA): TGTGCCAGCAAGTGGGGGACAGGGGCCTACGAGCAGTACTTC.

The chain couples TRBV19 to TRBJ2-7, with 12 positions matching TRBD2. The V segment lost 3 bases and the J segment 7 bases; nucleotides outside the gene matches: 4. Germline V gene sequence: CDR1 LNHDA, CDR2 SQIVND (reference sequence). The CDR3 is made up of 14 amino acids. CDR3 bases: TGTGCCAGTAGTATTTCGACTAGCGGGGGAGAGCAGTACTTC. Protein product: CASSISTSGGEQYF.

This sequence joins TRBV24-1 and TRBJ2-7; D is perhaps TRBD1 (5 bases). Trimming cost V 5 bases and J 2 bases, with 12 bases left between them. Germline loops: CDR1 KGHDR, CDR2 SFDVKD. The CDR3 loop spans 14 amino acids. CDR3 in DNA: TGTGCCACCAGTGGGCCAGGGCCACCCTACGAGCAGTACTTC. It specifies CATSGPGPPYEQYF.

This chain uses TRBV10-1 with TRBJ2-7; TRBD2 agrees at 13 bases. The CDR3 runs to 16 residues. In germline, CDR1 is WNHNN, CDR2 SYGVQD (reference sequence). J was trimmed by 3 bases and V by 0 bases; bases with no gene match: 2. The chain's CDR3 is CASSESGTSGIYEQYF. The CDR3 DNA reads TGCGCCAGCAGTGAGTCGGGGACTAGCGGGATCTACGAGCAGTACTTC.

The chain is built from TRBV18 and TRBJ2-7; TRBD1 matches at 9 bases. Germline assignment: CDR1 KGHSH and CDR2 LQKENI. J lost 5 bases, V lost 0 bases, and 8 bases had no gene match. The CDR3 is 16 residues long. In nucleotides, the CDR3 is TGTGCCAGCTCACCACCGGTATCGGACAGGGGAGACGAGCAGTACTTC. Its protein product is CASSPPVSDRGDEQYF.

The V gene is TRBV5-4, the J gene TRBJ1-4; 8 bases map to TRBD1. CDR1 and CDR2 from the germline V gene are SGHNT and YYREEE (reference sequence). J lost 5 bases, V lost 1 base, and 7 bases had no gene match. This CDR3 region has 16 residues. The chain's CDR3 is CASSLIAQGGNEKLFF. CDR3 nucleotide sequence: TGTGCCAGCAGCTTGATTGCACAGGGGGGAAATGAAAAACTGTTTTTT.